This T cell receptor (beta chain) came from a study of OX40 agonist ivuxolimab in advanced cancers. As for the study in general: As their treatment, patients were administered ivuxolimab, an agonistic anti-OX40 (CD134) antibody.

About this clone: The antigen remains unidentified.

Clones were read by immunoSEQ multiplex PCR, and TCRdb kept only the in-frame ones, dropping some. This sample has some 150,000 clones, with just over 90% found just once. CDR3 size: 13 residues. The germline V gene has CDR1 KGHSH and CDR2 LQKENI. V shed 4 bases and J shed 7 bases, with 11 bases lying between them. Study-wide results and limits: At 0.1 to 3.0 mg/kg and by week 6, clonal expansion occurred in CD4+ and CD8+ blood T cells.

This chain links TRBV18 with TRBJ2-1; D is unresolved. This clonotype originated in an adult with an advanced solid tumor such as melanoma, head and neck, liver or kidney cancer. This sample comprised CD4+ or CD8+ T cells sorted from blood, obtained in a trial of the OX40 agonist ivuxolimab. The CDR3 here is CASSQQTQNEQFF. For the CDR3, the DNA is TGTGCCAGCTCACAGCAAACCCAGAATGAGCAGTTCTTC.